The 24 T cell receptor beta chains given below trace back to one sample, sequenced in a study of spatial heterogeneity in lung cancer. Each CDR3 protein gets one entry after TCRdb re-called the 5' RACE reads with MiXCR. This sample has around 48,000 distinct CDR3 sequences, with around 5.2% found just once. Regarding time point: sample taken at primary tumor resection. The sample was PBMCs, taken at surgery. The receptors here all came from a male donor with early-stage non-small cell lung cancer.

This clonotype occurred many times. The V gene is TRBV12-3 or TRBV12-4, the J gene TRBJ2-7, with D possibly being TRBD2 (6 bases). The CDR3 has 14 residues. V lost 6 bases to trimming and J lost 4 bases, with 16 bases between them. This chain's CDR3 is CASSPQAGPYEQYF. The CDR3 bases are TGTGCCAGCAGCCCACAAGCGGGTCCTTACGAGCAGTACTTC.

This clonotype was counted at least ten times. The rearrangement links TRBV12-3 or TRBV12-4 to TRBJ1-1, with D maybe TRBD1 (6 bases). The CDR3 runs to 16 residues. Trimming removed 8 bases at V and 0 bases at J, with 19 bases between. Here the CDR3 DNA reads TGTGCCAGCCTTCTCCGAGGGGGTTGGCTGAACACTGAAGCTTTCTTT. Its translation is CASLLRGGWLNTEAFF.

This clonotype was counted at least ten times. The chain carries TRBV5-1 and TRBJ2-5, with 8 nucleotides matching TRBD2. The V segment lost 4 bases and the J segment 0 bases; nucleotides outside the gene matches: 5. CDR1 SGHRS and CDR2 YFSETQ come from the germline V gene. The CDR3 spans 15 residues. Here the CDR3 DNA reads TGCGCCAGCAGCCACCTAGCGGGCTACCAAGAGACCCAGTACTTC. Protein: CASSHLAGYQETQYF.

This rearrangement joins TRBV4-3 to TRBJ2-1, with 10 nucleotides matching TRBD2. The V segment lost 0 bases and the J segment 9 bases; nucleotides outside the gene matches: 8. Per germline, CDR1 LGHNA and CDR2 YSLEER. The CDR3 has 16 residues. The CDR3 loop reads CASSQDLAGVGVEQFF. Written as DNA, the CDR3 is TGCGCCAGCAGCCAAGACCTAGCGGGAGTCGGAGTTGAGCAGTTCTTC.

CDR3 sequence: CASRKGLAGNNEQFF. CDR3 nucleotide sequence: TGTGCCAGCAGGAAGGGACTAGCGGGAAACAATGAGCAGTTCTTC. This chain uses TRBV2 with TRBJ2-1; 13 nucleotides line up with TRBD2. This CDR3 has 15 amino acids. After removal of 6 bases from V and 5 bases from J, the junction contained 4 bases not matched to a gene. Germline loops: CDR1 SNHLY, CDR2 FYNNEI. Full variable domain (missing parts from reference TRBV2 and TRBJ2-1): EPEVTQTPSHQVTQMGQEVILRCVPISNHLYFYWYRQILGQKVEFLVSFYNNEISEKSEIFDDQFSVERPDGSNFTLKIRSTKLEDSAMYFCASRKGLAGNNEQFFGPGTRLTVL.

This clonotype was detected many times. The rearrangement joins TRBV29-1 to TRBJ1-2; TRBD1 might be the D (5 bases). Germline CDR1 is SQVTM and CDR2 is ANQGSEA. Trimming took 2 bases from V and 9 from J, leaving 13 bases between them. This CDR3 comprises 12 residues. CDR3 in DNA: TGCAGCGTTGAAAGGCAGGGTAGGAGCTACACCTTC. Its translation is CSVERQGRSYTF.

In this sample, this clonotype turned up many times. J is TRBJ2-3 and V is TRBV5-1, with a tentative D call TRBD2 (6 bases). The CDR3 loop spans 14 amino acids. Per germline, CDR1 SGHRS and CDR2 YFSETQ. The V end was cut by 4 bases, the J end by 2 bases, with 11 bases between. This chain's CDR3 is CASSPGTATDTQYF. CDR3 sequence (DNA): TGCGCCAGCAGCCCCGGGACTGCCACAGATACGCAGTATTTT.

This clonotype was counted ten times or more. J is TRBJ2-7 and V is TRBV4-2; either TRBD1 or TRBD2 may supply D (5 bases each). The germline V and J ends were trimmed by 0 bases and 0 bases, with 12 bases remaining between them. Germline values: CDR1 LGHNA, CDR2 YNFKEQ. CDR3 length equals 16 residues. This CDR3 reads CASSQEEGYASYEQYF. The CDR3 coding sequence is TGTGCCAGCAGCCAAGAAGAGGGGTACGCCTCCTACGAGCAGTACTTC.

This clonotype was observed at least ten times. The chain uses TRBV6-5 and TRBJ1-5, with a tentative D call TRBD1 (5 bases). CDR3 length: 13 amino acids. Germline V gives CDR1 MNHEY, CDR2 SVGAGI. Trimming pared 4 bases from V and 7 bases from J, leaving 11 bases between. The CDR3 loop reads CASSFRVGQPQHF. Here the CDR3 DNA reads TGTGCCAGCAGTTTCAGGGTTGGGCAGCCCCAGCATTTT.

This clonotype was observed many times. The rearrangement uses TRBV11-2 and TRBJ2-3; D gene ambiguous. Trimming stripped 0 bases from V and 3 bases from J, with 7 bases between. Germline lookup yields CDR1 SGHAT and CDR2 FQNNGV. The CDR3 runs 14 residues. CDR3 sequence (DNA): TGTGCCAGCAGCTTAGATCTGGCGACAGATACGCAGTATTTT. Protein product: CASSLDLATDTQYF.

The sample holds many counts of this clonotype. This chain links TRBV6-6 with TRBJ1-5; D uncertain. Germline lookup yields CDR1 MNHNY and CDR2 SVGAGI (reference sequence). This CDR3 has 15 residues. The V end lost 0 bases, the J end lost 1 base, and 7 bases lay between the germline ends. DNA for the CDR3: TGTGCCAGCAGTTACTCGAAGGTCAGCAATCAGCCCCAGCATTTT. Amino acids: CASSYSKVSNQPQHF.

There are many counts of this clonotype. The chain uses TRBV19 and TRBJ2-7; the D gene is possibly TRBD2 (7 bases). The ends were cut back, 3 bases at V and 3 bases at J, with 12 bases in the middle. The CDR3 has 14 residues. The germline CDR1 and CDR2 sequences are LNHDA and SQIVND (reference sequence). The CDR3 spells CASSIAGANYEQYF. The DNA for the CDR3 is TGTGCCAGTAGTATCGCGGGGGCCAACTACGAGCAGTACTTC.

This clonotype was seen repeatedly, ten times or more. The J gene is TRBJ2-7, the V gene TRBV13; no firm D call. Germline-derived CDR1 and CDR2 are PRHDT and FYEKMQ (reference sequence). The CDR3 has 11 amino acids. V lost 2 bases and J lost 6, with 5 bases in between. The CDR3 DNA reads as TGTGCCAGCAGCTTACGTAGCGAGCAGTACTTC. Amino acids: CASSLRSEQYF.

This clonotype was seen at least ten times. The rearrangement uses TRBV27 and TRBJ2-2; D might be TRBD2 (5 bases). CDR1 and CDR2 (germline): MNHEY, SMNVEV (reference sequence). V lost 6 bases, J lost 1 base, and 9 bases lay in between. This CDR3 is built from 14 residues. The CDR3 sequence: CASSRTLNTGELFF. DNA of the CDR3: TGTGCCAGCAGCAGGACTCTGAACACCGGGGAGCTGTTTTTT.

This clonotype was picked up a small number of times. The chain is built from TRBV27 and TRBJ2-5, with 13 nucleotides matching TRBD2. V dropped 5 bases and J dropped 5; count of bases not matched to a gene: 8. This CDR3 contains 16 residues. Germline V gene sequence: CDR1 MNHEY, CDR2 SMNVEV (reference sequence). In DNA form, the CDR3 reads TGTGCCAGCAGTACTACCGGGACTAGCGGGACTGAGACCCAGTACTTC. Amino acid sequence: CASSTTGTSGTETQYF.

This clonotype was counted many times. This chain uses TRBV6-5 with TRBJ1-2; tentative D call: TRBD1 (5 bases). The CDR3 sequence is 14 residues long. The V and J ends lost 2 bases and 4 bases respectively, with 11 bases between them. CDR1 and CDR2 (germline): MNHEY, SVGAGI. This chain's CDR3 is CASSYGASSYGYTF. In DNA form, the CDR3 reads TGTGCCAGCAGTTACGGGGCGTCGAGCTATGGCTACACCTTC.

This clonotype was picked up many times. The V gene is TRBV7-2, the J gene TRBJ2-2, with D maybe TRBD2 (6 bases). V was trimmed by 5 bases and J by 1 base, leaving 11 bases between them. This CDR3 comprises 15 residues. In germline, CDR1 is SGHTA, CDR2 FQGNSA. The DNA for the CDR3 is TGTGCCAGCAGCCTAAGTAGCGGGAACACCGGGGAGCTGTTTTTT. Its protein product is CASSLSSGNTGELFF.

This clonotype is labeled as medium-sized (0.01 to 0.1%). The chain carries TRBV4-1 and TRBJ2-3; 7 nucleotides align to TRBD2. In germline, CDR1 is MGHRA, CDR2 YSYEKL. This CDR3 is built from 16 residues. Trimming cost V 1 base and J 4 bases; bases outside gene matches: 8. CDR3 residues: CASSQGWGEGPDTQYF. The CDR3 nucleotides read TGCGCCAGCAGCCAAGGTTGGGGGGAGGGCCCAGATACGCAGTATTTT.

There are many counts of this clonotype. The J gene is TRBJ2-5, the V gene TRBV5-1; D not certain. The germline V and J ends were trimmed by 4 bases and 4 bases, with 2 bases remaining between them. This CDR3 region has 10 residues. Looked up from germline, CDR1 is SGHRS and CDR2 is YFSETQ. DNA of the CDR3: TGCGCCAGCAGCGGAGAGACCCAGTACTTC. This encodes CASSGETQYF.

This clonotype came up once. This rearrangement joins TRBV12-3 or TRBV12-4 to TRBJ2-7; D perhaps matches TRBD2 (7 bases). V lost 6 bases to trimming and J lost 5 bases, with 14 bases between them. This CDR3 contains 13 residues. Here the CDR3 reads CASSHTGGHEQYF. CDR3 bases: TGTGCCAGCAGCCACACCGGGGGGCACGAGCAGTACTTC.

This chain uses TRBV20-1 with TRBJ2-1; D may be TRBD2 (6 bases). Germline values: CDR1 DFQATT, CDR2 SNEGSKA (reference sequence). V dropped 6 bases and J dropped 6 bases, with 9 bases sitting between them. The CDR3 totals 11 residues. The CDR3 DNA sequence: TGCAGTGCCAGACTAGGCAATGAGCAGTTCTTC. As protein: CSARLGNEQFF.

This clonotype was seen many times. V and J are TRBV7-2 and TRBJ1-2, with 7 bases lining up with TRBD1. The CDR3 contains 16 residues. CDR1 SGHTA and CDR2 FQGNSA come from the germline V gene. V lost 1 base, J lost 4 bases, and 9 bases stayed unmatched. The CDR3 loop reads CASSLVSRGARYGYTF. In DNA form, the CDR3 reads TGTGCCAGCAGCTTAGTCTCCAGGGGGGCCCGCTATGGCTACACCTTC. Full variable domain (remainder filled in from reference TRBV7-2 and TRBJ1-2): GAGVSQSPSNKVTEKGKDVELRCDPISGHTALYWYRQSLGQGLEFLIYFQGNSAPDKSGLPSDRFSAERTGGSVSTLTIQRTQQEDSAVYLCASSLVSRGARYGYTFGSGTRLTVV.

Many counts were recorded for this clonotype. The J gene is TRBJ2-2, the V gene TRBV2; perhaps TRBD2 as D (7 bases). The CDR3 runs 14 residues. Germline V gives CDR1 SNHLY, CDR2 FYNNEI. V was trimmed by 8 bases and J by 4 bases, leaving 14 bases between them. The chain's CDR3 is CASAGALGTGELFF. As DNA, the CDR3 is TGTGCCAGCGCGGGGGCGTTGGGCACCGGGGAGCTGTTTTTT.

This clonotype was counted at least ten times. CDR3 loop: CASSFGTGYNEQFF. CDR3 DNA sequence: TGTGCCAGCAGCTTCGGGACAGGGTACAATGAGCAGTTCTTC. The chain recombines TRBV7-6 with TRBJ2-1, with 9 bases identical to TRBD1. This CDR3 spans 14 amino acids. V lost 3 bases and J lost 4; bases outside the gene matches: 1. Germline V CDR1 and CDR2: SGHVS, FNYEAQ.